This TCR beta chain was profiled in a study of T cell responses to AZD1222 COVID-19 vaccine. This clone has a handful of counts. Generated by immunoSEQ multiplex PCR, the TCRdb table keeps only in-frame clones and is missing some. The sample lists about 56,000 clones, about 80% occurring once. This TCR derives from an adult who received the AZD1222 COVID-19 vaccine. The source material was peripheral blood, sampled 28 days after the second AZD1222 dose.

The CDR3 is CSVPRWGRSYNEQFF. As DNA, the CDR3 is TGCAGCGTCCCGAGGTGGGGGAGGTCCTACAATGAGCAGTTCTTC. The chain links TRBV29-1 to TRBJ2-1, with a weak D call TRBD2 (6 bases). Trimming took off 6 bases at V and 1 base at J, with 16 bases between the two ends. Germline CDR1 SQVTM, CDR2 ANQGSEA. CDR3 length: 15 residues.